The 15 T cell receptor beta chains reported below all come from one sample, sequenced in a study of blood T cell repertoires in COVID-19. Some clones are missing from TCRdb's copy, which holds only in-frame ones; the method was immunoSEQ multiplex PCR. The data hold about 300,000 clones, with about nine tenths observed a single time. Sequenced input: peripheral blood. Every receptor here comes from a man aged 18 to 29 with active or convalescent COVID-19.

This clone turned up a few times. The genes are TRBV19 and TRBJ1-2; D ambiguous. The CDR3 is 13 residues long. Germline loops: CDR1 LNHDA, CDR2 SQIVND (reference sequence). The V and J ends lost 7 bases and 3 bases respectively, with 12 bases between them. The CDR3 sequence: CASTIGVYYGYTF. The CDR3 DNA reads TGTGCCAGTACCATCGGGGTGTACTATGGCTACACCTTC.

The chain has TRBV15 and TRBJ2-3; 7 bases line up with TRBD1. V shed 0 bases and J 4 bases; nucleotides not matched to a gene: 4. The CDR3 length is 15 residues. From germline, CDR1 is LNHNV and CDR2 YYDKDF (reference sequence). The CDR3 DNA sequence: TGTGCCACCAGCAGAGATGCAGGGGGTGCAGATACGCAGTATTTT. Its protein product is CATSRDAGGADTQYF.

The J gene is TRBJ2-7, the V gene TRBV6-9; D not resolved. The germline CDR1 and CDR2 sequences are MNHGY and SVAAGI. V shed 0 bases and J shed 0 bases, with 6 bases lying between them. CDR3 length: 14 residues. CDR3 nucleotide sequence: TGTGCCAGCAGTTATTCGTACAACTCCTACGAGCAGTACTTC. The encoded protein is CASSYSYNSYEQYF.

The chain links TRBV27 to TRBJ1-2; 7 positions agree with TRBD1. V gave up 6 bases and J gave up 4 bases; unmatched junction bases: 14. CDR3 length: 16 residues. The V gene's germline CDR1 is MNHEY and CDR2 SMNVEV (reference sequence). CDR3 sequence: CASRIFNRGFGYGYTF. CDR3 nucleotide sequence: TGTGCCAGCAGAATATTTAACAGGGGTTTTGGCTATGGCTACACCTTC.

The V gene is TRBV9, the J gene TRBJ2-2; weak D call: TRBD2 (6 bases). V lost 4 bases and J 1 base, leaving 8 bases between the germline ends. CDR3 length: 14 amino acids. Germline values: CDR1 SGDLS, CDR2 YYNGEE. The CDR3 region has the DNA TGTGCCAGCAGCCTGGGGGGGAACACCGGGGAGCTGTTTTTT. The encoded protein is CASSLGGNTGELFF.

V is TRBV5-6 and J is TRBJ2-2; D is possibly TRBD1 (5 bases). The germline CDR1 and CDR2 sequences are SGHDT and YYEEEE. V lost 2 bases and J lost 5, with 7 bases in between. The CDR3 is made up of 13 amino acids. The CDR3 nucleotides are TGTGCCAGCAGCTTTGGGGCGACCGGGGAGCTGTTTTTT. This translates into CASSFGATGELFF.

DNA of the CDR3: TGCAGCGTTGAAGGGACTAGCGAGTTTAGCTACGAGCAGTACTTC. Its protein is CSVEGTSEFSYEQYF. V usage is TRBV29-1 and J usage is TRBJ2-7, with 9 positions matching TRBD2. Trimming cost V 1 base and J 3 bases; bases outside gene matches: 7. The length of the CDR3 is 15 residues. The germline CDR1 and CDR2 sequences are SQVTM and ANQGSEA.

This clone was seen more than once but under ten times. This chain uses TRBV29-1 with TRBJ1-5, with 10 bases that match TRBD1. Per germline, CDR1 SQVTM and CDR2 ANQGSEA. The CDR3 runs 13 residues. Trimming at V came to 4 bases and at J to 5 bases, leaving 2 bases not matched to a gene. DNA of the CDR3: TGCAGCGTTGGACAGGGGGCCGATCAGCCCCAGCATTTT. It translates to CSVGQGADQPQHF.

Only a few counts were recorded for this clone. The rearrangement joins TRBV27 to TRBJ1-5; 8 bases align to TRBD1. The ends lost 2 bases at V and 3 bases at J; junction bases unmatched: 3. The CDR3 totals 15 residues. In germline, CDR1 is MNHEY, CDR2 SMNVEV (reference sequence). CDR3 loop: CASSLVTGANQPQHF. In DNA, the CDR3 is TGTGCCAGCAGTTTAGTGACAGGGGCCAATCAGCCCCAGCATTTT.

The chain employs TRBV27 and TRBJ1-1, with D perhaps TRBD1 (5 bases). The ends were cut back, 5 bases at V and 2 bases at J, with 15 bases in the middle. Germline V gene data show CDR1 as MNHEY and CDR2 as SMNVEV (reference sequence). CDR3 length: 15 residues. CDR3 in DNA: TGTGCCAGCAGTACTAGCCGACAGCTTAACACTGAAGCTTTCTTT. Protein product: CASSTSRQLNTEAFF.

The chain recombines TRBV27 with TRBJ2-3, with D perhaps matching TRBD2 (5 bases). Looked up from germline, CDR1 is MNHEY and CDR2 is SMNVEV (reference sequence). This CDR3 contains 14 residues. V lost 7 bases and J 2 bases, leaving 13 bases between the germline ends. Here the CDR3 reads CASTPLGVTDTQYF. Here the CDR3 DNA reads TGTGCCAGCACCCCCCTCGGGGTCACAGATACGCAGTATTTT.

The chain carries TRBV27 and TRBJ2-7; TRBD1 matches at 12 bases. The V gene end was trimmed by 6 bases and the J gene end by 4 bases; junction bases not matched to a gene: 7. This CDR3 has 15 residues. CDR1 and CDR2 (germline): MNHEY, SMNVEV (reference sequence). CDR3: CASRAPGQGAYEQYF. In DNA form, the CDR3 reads TGTGCCAGCAGAGCCCCGGGACAGGGGGCATACGAGCAGTACTTC.

The chain combines TRBV6-4 with TRBJ1-1, with D possibly TRBD1 on 5 matching bases. Deletions cut 5 bases from V and 0 bases from J, with 7 bases between. The length of the CDR3 is 13 residues. The germline V gene encodes CDR1 MRHNA and CDR2 SNTAGT. The CDR3 region is CASSRGMNTEAFF. The CDR3 nucleotides are TGTGCCAGCAGTAGGGGAATGAACACTGAAGCTTTCTTT.

The chain carries TRBV27 and TRBJ1-2; D is possibly TRBD1 (6 bases). The CDR3 totals 12 residues. The ends were cut back, 5 bases at V and 7 bases at J, with 11 bases in the middle. Germline V gene sequence: CDR1 MNHEY, CDR2 SMNVEV (reference sequence). CDR3 DNA: TGTGCCAGCAGTCCCTCCAGGGGTGGCTACACCTTC. Translating it yields CASSPSRGGYTF.

This chain joins TRBV9 and TRBJ1-1; D is possibly TRBD1 (6 bases). Germline assignment: CDR1 SGDLS and CDR2 YYNGEE. V shed 0 bases and J shed 0 bases, with 12 bases lying between them. There are 16 residues in the CDR3. CDR3 protein: CASSVGTVGMNTEAFF. The CDR3 nucleotides read TGTGCCAGCAGCGTAGGGACAGTAGGCATGAACACTGAAGCTTTCTTT.